Listed below are T cell receptor beta chains from one sample, sequenced in a study of immune evolution from preneoplasia to lung adenocarcinoma. Assay: immunoSEQ multiplex PCR; the TCRdb copy retains only in-frame clones and omits some. The table lists approximately 3,800 clones, 60% to 75% of them singletons, with over 9% in the top ten. Sequenced material: FFPE minimally invasive lung adenocarcinoma tissue. Every receptor here comes from a person in their sixties or seventies with lung adenocarcinoma. The CDR3 runs from the conserved cysteine through the conserved F or W. The D gene is left open where the match is weak. Clone size is stated in some rows and not others, as once, few, many or a class when expanded.

CDR3aa,CDR3nt,v_gene,d_gene,abundance,j_gene
CASSELAGGAYNEQFF,TGTGCCAGCAGCGAACTAGCGGGAGGGGCCTACAATGAGCAGTTCTTC,TRBV2,TRBD2,.,TRBJ2-1
CASSPLTSSNEQFF,TGCGCCAGCAGCCCTTTGACTAGCAGCAATGAGCAGTTCTTC,TRBV4-1,TRBD2,.,TRBJ2-1
CASSLTGPHEDTQYF,TGTGCCAGCAGCTTAACGGGACCTCATGAGGATACGCAGTATTTT,TRBV7-8,.,.,TRBJ2-3
CASSFTFSGGDYEQYF,TGCGCCAGCAGCTTCACCTTTAGCGGGGGGGACTACGAGCAGTACTTC,TRBV5-1,TRBD2,.,TRBJ2-7
CASSLDTTDDEQFF,TGTGCCAGCAGCTTAGATACAACGGATGATGAGCAGTTCTTC,TRBV11-3,.,large,TRBJ2-1
CASSPQGGFREDQPQHF,TGCGCCAGCAGCCCTCAAGGAGGATTCAGGGAGGATCAGCCCCAGCATTTT,TRBV4-1,.,once,TRBJ1-5
CASSQDGSEAFF,TGTGCCAGCAGCCAAGACGGGTCTGAAGCTTTCTTT,TRBV4-2,.,.,TRBJ1-1
CASSPGQGAYGYTF,TGTGCCAGCAGCCCTGGACAGGGAGCCTATGGCTACACCTTC,TRBV7-9,TRBD1,.,TRBJ1-2
CASSEGETGGDEQYF,TGTGCCAGCAGTGAAGGGGAGACAGGGGGCGACGAGCAGTACTTC,TRBV6-1,TRBD1,.,TRBJ2-7
CASSPPAESDPKYGYTF,TGTGCCAGCTCACCACCGGCCGAAAGCGATCCTAAGTATGGCTACACCTTC,TRBV18,.,.,TRBJ1-2
CASHSRSSYEQYF,TGTGCCAGCCATAGCAGGAGTTCCTACGAGCAGTACTTC,TRBV18,.,.,TRBJ2-7
CASSESLAVTGELFF,TGCGCCAGCAGTGAGAGCCTAGCGGTCACCGGGGAGCTGTTTTTT,TRBV10-2,TRBD2,.,TRBJ2-2
CASSPSGTAGHGNTIYF,TGTGCCAGCAGCCCCTCCGGGACAGCCGGCCATGGAAACACCATATATTTT,TRBV5-4,TRBD1,.,TRBJ1-3
CASSLDGTSGSNEQYF,TGCGCCAGCAGCTTGGACGGGACTAGCGGGAGCAACGAGCAGTACTTC,TRBV5-1,TRBD2,.,TRBJ2-7
CAWSASTSGRAGEQYF,TGTGCCTGGAGTGCGTCGACTAGCGGGAGGGCCGGGGAGCAGTACTTC,TRBV30,TRBD2,few,TRBJ2-7
CASSRGNTVMNTEAFF,TGTGCCAGTAGTCGCGGGAACACAGTTATGAACACTGAAGCTTTCTTT,TRBV19,.,.,TRBJ1-1
CASSTGLADSTDTQYF,TGTGCCAGCAGCACAGGACTAGCGGATAGCACAGATACGCAGTATTTT,TRBV11-3,TRBD2,once,TRBJ2-3